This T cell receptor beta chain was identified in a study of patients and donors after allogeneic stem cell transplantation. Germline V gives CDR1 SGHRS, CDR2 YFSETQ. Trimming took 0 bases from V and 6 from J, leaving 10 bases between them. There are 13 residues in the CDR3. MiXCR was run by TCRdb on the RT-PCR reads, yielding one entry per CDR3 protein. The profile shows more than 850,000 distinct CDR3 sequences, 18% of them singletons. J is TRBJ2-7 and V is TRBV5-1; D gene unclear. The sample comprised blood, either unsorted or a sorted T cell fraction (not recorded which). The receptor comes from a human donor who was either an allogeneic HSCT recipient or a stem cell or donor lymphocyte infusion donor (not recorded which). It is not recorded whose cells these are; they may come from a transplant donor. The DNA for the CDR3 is TGCGCCAGCAGCTTGGCTCCAATCGGCGAGCAGTACTTC. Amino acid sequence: CASSLAPIGEQYF.